This T cell receptor beta chain was profiled in a study of blood T cell repertoires in COVID-19. The wider study: Sites across the United States, Italy and Spain contributed samples from acute and convalescent COVID-19. PBMCs, B-cell-depleted T cells, or T cells provided the cDNA or gDNA that made up the material.

This clone was counted once. The ends lost 2 bases at V and 4 bases at J; junction bases unmatched: 4. Germline CDR1 is SGHRS and CDR2 is YFSETQ. CDR3 length: 15 residues. Per the original methods: Reference gene primer amplification gave estimated nucleated cell counts. Clones were read by immunoSEQ multiplex PCR, and TCRdb kept only the in-frame ones, dropping some. The DNA gave D and trimming, while V, J and clone size come from that table. This sample has 140,000 to 150,000 clones, with 70% to 90% found just once. The chain carries TRBV5-1 and TRBJ2-1; 9 positions agree with TRBD2. The sequencing input was peripheral blood. The TCR was taken from a man between 60 and 75 years old with active or convalescent COVID-19. The CDR3 DNA reads TGCGCCAGCAGCTTTTCTAGCGGGATATACAATGAGCAGTTCTTC. Its protein is CASSFSSGIYNEQFF.